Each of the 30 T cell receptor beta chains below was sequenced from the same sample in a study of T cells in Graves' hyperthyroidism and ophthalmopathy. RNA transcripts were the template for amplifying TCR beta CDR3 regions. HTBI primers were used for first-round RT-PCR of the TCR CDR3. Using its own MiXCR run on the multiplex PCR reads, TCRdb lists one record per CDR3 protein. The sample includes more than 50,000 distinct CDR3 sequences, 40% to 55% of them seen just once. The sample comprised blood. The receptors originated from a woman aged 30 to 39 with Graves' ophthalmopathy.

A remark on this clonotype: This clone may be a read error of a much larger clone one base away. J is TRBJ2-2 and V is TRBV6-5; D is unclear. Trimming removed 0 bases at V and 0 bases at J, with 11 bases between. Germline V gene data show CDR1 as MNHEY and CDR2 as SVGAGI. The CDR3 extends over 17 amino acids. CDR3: CASSYSSKNPNTGELFF. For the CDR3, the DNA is TGTGCCAGCAGTTACTCGAGCAAAAACCCGAACACCGGGGAGCTGTTTTTT.

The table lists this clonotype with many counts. The chain's CDR3 is CASSYGQNQPQHF. CDR3 nucleotides: TGTGCCAGCAGCTACGGACAGAATCAGCCCCAGCATTTT. This rearrangement joins TRBV7-3 to TRBJ1-5, with D perhaps matching TRBD1 (6 bases). The CDR3 loop spans 13 amino acids. V gave up 4 bases and J gave up 4 bases, with 8 bases separating them. Germline CDR1 reads SGHTA; CDR2 reads FQGTGA.

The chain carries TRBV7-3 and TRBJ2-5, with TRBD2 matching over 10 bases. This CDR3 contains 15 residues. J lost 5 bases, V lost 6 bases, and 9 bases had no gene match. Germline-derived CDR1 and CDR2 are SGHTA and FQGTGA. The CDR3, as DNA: TGTGCCAGCAGGAGGCCTAGCGGGGGCGGTGAGACCCAGTACTTC. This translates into CASRRPSGGGETQYF.

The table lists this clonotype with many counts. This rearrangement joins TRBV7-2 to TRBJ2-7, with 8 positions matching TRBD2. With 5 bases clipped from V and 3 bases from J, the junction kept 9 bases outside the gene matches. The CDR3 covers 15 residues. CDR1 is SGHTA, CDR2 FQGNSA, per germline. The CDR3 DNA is TGTGCCAGCAGCACCGGGGGGGGGGGCCTCTACGAGCAGTACTTC. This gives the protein CASSTGGGGLYEQYF.

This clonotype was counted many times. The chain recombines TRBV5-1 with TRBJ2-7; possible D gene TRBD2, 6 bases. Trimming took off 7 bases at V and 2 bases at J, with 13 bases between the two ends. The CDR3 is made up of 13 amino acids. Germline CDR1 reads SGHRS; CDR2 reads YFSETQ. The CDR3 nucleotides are TGCGCCAGCCGGCGGGACTTAACCTACGAGCAGTACTTC. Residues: CASRRDLTYEQYF.

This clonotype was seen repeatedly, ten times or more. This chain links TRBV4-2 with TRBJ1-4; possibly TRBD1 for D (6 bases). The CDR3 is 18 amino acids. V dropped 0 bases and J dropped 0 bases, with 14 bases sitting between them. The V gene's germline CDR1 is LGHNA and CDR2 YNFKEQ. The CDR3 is CASSQEGGAGATNEKLFF. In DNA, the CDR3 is TGTGCCAGCAGCCAAGAAGGGGGGGCGGGGGCAACTAATGAAAAACTGTTTTTT.

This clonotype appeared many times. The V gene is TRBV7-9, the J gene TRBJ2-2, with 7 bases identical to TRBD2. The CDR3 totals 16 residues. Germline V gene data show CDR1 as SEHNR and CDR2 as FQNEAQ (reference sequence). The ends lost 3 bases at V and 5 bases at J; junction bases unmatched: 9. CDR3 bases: TGTGCCAGCAGCTTGACCCTAGCGGTAACTACCGGGGAGCTGTTTTTT. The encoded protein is CASSLTLAVTTGELFF.

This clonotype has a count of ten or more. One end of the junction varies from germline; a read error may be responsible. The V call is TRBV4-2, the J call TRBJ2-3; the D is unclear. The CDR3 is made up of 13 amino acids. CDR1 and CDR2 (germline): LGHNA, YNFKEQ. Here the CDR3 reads CTSSSRGTDTQYF. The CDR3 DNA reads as TGTACCAGCAGCTCAAGGGGCACAGATACGCAGTATTTT.

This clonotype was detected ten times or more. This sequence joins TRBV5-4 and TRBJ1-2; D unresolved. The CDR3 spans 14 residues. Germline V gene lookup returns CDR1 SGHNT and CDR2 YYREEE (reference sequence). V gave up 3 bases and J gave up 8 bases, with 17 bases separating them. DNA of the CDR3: TGTGCCAGCAGCTCCCCCCGCGTTGGAGGGGGCTACACCTTC. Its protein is CASSSPRVGGGYTF.

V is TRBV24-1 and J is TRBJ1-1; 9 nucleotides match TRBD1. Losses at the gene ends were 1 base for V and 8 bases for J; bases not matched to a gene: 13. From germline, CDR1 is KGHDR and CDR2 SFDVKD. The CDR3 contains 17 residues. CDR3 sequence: CATSDFRTGEGATEAFF. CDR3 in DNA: TGTGCCACCAGTGATTTTCGGACAGGGGAGGGGGCCACGGAAGCTTTCTTT.

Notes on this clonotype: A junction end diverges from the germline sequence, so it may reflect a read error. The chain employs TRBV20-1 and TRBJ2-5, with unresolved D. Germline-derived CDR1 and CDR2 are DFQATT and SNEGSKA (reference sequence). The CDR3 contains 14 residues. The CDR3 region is CGARDLRRQETQYF. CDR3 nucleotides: TGCGGTGCTAGAGATCTCAGACGACAAGAGACCCAGTACTTC.

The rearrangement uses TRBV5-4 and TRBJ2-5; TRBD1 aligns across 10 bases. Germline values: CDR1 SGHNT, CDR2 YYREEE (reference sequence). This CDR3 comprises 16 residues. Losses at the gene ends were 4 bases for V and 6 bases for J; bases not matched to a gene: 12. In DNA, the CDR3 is TGTGCCAGCAGCCCTCAGACAGGGGGCGGGGAAAAGACCCAGTACTTC. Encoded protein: CASSPQTGGGEKTQYF.

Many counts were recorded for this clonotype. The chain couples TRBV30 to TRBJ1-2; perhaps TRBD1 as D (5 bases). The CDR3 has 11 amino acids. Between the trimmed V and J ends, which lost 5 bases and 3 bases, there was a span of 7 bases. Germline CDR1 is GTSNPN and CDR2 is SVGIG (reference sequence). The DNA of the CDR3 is TGTGCCTGGGAAGGGGACTATGGCTACACCTTC. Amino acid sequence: CAWEGDYGYTF.

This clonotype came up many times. In nucleotides, the CDR3 is TGTGCCAGCAGCTTGGGCGGGGTGACCGGGGAGCTGTTTTTT. Translated: CASSLGGVTGELFF. The J gene is TRBJ2-2, the V gene TRBV5-4; D may be TRBD2 (6 bases). CDR3 size: 14 residues. Deletions cut 0 bases from V and 5 bases from J, with 8 bases between. CDR1 is SGHNT, CDR2 YYREEE, per germline (reference sequence).

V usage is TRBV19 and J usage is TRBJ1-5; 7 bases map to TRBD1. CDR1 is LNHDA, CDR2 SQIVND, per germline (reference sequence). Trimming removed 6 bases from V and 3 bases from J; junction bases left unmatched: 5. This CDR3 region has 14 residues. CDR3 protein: CASSPRGDNQPQHF. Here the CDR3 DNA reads TGTGCCAGTAGCCCCAGGGGGGACAATCAGCCCCAGCATTTT.

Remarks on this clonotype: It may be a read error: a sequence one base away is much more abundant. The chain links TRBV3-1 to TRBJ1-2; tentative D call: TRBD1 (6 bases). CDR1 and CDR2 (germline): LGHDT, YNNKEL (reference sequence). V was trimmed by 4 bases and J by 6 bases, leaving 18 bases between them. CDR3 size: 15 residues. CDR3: CASSPLAQGTDGYTF. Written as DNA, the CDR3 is TGTGCCAGCAGCCCTTTAGCCCAGGGGACGGATGGCTACACCTTC.

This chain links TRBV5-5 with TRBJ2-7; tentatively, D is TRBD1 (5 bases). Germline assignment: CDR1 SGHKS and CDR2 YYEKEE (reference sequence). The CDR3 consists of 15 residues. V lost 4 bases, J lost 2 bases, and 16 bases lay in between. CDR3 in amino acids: CASSVIRSGTYEQYF. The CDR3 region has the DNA TGTGCCAGCAGCGTGATTCGTTCAGGGACCTACGAGCAGTACTTC. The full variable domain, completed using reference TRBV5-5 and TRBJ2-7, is DAGVTQSPTHLIKTRGQQVTLRCSPISGHKSVSWYQQVLGQGPQFIFQYYEKEERGRGNFPDRFSARQFPNYSSELNVNALLLGDSALYLCASSVIRSGTYEQYFGPGTRLTVT.

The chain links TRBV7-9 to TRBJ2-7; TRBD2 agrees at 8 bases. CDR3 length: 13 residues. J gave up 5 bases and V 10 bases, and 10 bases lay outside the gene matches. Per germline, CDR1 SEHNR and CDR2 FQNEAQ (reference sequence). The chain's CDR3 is CAIKRGTNHEQYF. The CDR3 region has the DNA TGTGCCATCAAGCGGGGGACTAACCACGAGCAGTACTTC.

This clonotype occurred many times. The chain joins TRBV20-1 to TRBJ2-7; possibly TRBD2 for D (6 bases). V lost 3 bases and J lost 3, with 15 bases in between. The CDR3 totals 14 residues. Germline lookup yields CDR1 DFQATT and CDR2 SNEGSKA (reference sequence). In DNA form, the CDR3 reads TGCAGTGCTAGGGGGCCGACTAGGGACTACGAGCAGTACTTC. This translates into CSARGPTRDYEQYF.

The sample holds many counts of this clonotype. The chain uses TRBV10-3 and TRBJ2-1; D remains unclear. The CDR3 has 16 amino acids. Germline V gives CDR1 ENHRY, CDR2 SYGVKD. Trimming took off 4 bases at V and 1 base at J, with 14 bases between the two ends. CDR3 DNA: TGTGCCATCAGTGTTGGGATCTCGGCTTCCTACAATGAGCAGTTCTTC. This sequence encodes CAISVGISASYNEQFF.

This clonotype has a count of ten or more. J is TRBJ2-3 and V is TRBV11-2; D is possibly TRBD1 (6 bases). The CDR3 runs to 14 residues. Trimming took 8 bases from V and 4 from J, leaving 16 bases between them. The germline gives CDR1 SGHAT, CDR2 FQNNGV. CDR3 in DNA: TGTGCCAGCTGGGGGCTTCGCGCCGCAGATACGCAGTATTTT. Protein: CASWGLRAADTQYF.

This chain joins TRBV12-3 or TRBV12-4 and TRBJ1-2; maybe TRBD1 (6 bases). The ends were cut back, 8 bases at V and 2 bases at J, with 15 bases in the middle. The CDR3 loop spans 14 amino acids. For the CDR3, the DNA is TGTGCCAGCTACCGGGGGGGCACAAACTATGGCTACACCTTC. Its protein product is CASYRGGTNYGYTF.

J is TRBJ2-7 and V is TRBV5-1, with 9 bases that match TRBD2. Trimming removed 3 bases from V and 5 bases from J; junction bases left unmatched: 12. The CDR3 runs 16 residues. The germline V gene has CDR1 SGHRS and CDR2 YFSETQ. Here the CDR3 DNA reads TGCGCCAGCAGCTCAGGCCCCGCGGGGGGGTTAAACGAGCAGTACTTC. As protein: CASSSGPAGGLNEQYF.

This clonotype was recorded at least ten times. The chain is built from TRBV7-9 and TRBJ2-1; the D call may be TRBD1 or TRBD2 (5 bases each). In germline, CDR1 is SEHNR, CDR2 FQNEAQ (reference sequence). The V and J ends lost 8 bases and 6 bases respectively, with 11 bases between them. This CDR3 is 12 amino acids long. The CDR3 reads CASRGAGNEQFF. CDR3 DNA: TGTGCCAGCCGAGGGGCAGGCAATGAGCAGTTCTTC.

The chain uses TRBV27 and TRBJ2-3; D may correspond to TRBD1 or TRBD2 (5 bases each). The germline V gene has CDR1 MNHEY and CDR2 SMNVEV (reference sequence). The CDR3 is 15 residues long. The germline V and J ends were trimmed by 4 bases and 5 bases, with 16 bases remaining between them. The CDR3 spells CASSWYGAGVDTQYF. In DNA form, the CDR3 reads TGTGCCAGCAGTTGGTACGGGGCTGGGGTAGATACGCAGTATTTT.

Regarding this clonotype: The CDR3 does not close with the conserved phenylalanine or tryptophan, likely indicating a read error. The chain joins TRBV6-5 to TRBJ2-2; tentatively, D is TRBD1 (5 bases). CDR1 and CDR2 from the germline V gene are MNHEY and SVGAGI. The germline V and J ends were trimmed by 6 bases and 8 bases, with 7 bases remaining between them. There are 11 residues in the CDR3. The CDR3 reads CASSRTGELFS. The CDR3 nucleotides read TGTGCCAGCAGCCGGACAGGGGAGCTGTTTTCT.

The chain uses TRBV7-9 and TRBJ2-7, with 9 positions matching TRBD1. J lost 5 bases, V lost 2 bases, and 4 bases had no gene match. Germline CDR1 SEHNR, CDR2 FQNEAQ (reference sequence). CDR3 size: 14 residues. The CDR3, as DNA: TGTGCCAGCAGCTTATGGGGGACAGGGAACGAGCAGTACTTC. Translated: CASSLWGTGNEQYF.

DNA for the CDR3: TGTGCCAGCAGCGTAGGTAGATTAGCTGGTGAGACCCAGTACTTC. It is translated as CASSVGRLAGETQYF. The rearrangement joins TRBV9 to TRBJ2-5; no reliable D call. Trimming removed 0 bases at V and 5 bases at J, with 14 bases between. Germline CDR1 and CDR2: SGDLS and YYNGEE. CDR3 length: 15 residues. The variable domain in full, completed from reference TRBV9 and TRBJ2-5, reads DSGVTQTPKHLITATGQRVTLRCSPRSGDLSVYWYQQSLDQGLQFLIQYYNGEERAKGNILERFSAQQFPDLHSELNLSSLELGDSALYFCASSVGRLAGETQYFGPGTRLLVL.

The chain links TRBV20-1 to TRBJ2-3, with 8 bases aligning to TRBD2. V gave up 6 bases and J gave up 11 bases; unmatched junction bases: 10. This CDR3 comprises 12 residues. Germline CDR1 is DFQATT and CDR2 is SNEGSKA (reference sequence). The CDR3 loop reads CSAALAVDEQYF. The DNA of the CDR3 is TGCAGTGCCGCACTAGCGGTGGATGAGCAGTATTTT.

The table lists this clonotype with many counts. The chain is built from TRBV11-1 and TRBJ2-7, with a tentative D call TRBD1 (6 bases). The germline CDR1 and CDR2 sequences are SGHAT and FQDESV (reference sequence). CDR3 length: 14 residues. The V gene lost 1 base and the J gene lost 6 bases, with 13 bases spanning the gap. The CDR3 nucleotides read TGTGCCAGCAGCTTAGTAGGTGGCAGGGGCGAGCAGTACTTC. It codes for CASSLVGGRGEQYF.